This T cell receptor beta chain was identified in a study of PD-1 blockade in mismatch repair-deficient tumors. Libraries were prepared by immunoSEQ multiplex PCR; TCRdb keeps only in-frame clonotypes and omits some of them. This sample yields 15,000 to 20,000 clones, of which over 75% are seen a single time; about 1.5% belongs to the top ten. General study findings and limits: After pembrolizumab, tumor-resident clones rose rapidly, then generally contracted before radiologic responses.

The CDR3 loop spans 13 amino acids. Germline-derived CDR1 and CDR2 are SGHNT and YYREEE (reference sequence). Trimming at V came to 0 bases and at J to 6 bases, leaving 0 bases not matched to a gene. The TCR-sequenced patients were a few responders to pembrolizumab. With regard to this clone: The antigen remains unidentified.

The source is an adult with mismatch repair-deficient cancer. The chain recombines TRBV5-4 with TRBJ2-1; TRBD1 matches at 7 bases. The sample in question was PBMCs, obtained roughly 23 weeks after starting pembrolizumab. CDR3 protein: CASSLDRGNEQFF. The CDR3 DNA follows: TGTGCCAGCAGCTTGGACAGGGGCAATGAGCAGTTCTTC.